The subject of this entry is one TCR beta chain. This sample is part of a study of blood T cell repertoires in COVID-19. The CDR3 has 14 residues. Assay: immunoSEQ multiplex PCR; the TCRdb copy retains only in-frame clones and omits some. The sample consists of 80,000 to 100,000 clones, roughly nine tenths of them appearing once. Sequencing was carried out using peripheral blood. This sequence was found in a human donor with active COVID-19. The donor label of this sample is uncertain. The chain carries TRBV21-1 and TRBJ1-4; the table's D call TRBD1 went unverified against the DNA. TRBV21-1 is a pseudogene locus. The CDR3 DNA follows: TGTGCCAGCAGCTGCCGGACAGGGGAACAAAAACTGTTTTTT. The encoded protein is CASSCRTGEQKLFF.